This TCR beta chain was obtained from a study of T cells expressing NK-cell markers. TCRdb processed the 5' RACE reads again and assigns one entry to each CDR3 protein, with no DNA. This sample's table reports approximately 440,000 distinct CDR3 sequences. The study's findings and limits: Once again these clonotypes came out on top in the CD3+CD56-NKG2C+ fraction of a handful of donors.

As regards this clonotype: The target antigen is unknown.

Germline values: CDR1 SNHLY, CDR2 FYNNEI. This CDR3 comprises 15 residues. Material for sequencing was blood T cells: a sorted CD56 or NKG2C T cell subset, CD4+ or CD8+ T cells, or bulk PBMC T cells (not recorded which). The chain combines TRBV2 with TRBJ2-1; TCRdb reports TRBD2, a call that lacks DNA to check it against. This receptor was obtained from a woman aged 45-65 years in good health. The CDR3 sequence is CASVLSGPSYNEQFF.